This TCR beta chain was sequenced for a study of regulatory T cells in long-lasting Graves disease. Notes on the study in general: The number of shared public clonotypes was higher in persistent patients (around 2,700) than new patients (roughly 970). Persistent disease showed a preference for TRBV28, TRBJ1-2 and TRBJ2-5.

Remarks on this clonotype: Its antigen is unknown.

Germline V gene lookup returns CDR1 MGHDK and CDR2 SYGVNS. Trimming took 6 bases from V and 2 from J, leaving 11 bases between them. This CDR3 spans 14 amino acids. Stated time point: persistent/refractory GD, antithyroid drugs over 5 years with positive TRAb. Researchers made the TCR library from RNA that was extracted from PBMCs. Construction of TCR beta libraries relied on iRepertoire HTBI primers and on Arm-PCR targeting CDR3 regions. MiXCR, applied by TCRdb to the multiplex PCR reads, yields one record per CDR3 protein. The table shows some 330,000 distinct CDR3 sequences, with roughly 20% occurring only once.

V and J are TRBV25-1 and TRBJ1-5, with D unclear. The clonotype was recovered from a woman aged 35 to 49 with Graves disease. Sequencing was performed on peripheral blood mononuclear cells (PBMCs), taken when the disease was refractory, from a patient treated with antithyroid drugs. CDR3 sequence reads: CASRGSGGNQPQHF. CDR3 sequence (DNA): TGTGCCAGCAGGGGCAGTGGTGGCAATCAGCCCCAGCATTTT.